This T cell receptor beta chain originates from a study of blood T cell repertoires in COVID-19. Study in general: COVID-19 samples collected from the United States, Italy and Spain covered acute and convalescent phases. Nucleic acid was either cDNA or gDNA, and it came from T cells, B-cell-depleted T cells, or PBMCs.

Germline CDR1 and CDR2: MNHEY and SVGAGI. The V gene lost 6 bases and the J gene lost 0 bases, with 11 bases spanning the gap. This CDR3 comprises 14 residues. With regard to this clone: This CDR3 is also generated by other DNA sequences in the sample.

Original analysis: Estimation of nucleated cell counts was performed using reference gene primer amplification. Sequenced by immunoSEQ multiplex PCR; TCRdb stores in-frame clones only, minus some. V and J calls and clone size are copied from that table; D and trimming were computed from the DNA. The sample shows hundreds of thousands of clones, roughly 77% of them seen only once. This TCR came from an elderly woman with acute or convalescent COVID-19. Sample: peripheral blood. The chain uses TRBV6-5 and TRBJ1-1, with a weak D call TRBD1 (6 bases). The CDR3: CASRRDTMNTEAFF. The CDR3, as DNA: TGTGCCAGCAGGAGGGACACCATGAACACTGAAGCTTTCTTT.